This TCR beta chain was recovered during a study of T cells after yellow fever vaccination. TCRdb used MiXCR to reprocess the 5' RACE reads, holding one entry per CDR3 protein. The sample consists of 70,000 or so distinct CDR3 sequences, 4.5% to 7.5% of them appearing once. Points from the study as a whole: Repertoires sorted by FACS could include abundant clonotypes that are contaminants from the bulk population. Most clones from primary vaccination were detected again post-booster (96% CD4, 88% CD8).

CDR1 is SGHTA, CDR2 FQGNSA, per germline. V gave up 1 base and J gave up 6 bases, with 16 bases separating them. The CDR3 length is 16 residues. This clonotype was picked up many times. Antigen: not known. This TCR derives from a man in his late teens or twenties who received the YFV17D yellow fever vaccine. The genes are TRBV7-2 and TRBJ2-1; possibly TRBD1 for D (5 bases). This material consisted of CD4+ T cells sorted from PBMCs, taken roughly 14 days after the first yellow fever vaccination. CDR3 sequence reads: CASSLVGRVTLNEQFF. The CDR3 DNA follows: TGTGCCAGCAGCTTAGTGGGCAGGGTAACGCTCAATGAGCAGTTCTTC. Combining the CDR3 with reference TRBV7-2 and TRBJ2-1 gives the whole variable domain GAGVSQSPSNKVTEKGKDVELRCDPISGHTALYWYRQSLGQGLEFLIYFQGNSAPDKSGLPSDRFSAERTGGSVSTLTIQRTQQEDSAVYLCASSLVGRVTLNEQFFGPGTRLTVL.